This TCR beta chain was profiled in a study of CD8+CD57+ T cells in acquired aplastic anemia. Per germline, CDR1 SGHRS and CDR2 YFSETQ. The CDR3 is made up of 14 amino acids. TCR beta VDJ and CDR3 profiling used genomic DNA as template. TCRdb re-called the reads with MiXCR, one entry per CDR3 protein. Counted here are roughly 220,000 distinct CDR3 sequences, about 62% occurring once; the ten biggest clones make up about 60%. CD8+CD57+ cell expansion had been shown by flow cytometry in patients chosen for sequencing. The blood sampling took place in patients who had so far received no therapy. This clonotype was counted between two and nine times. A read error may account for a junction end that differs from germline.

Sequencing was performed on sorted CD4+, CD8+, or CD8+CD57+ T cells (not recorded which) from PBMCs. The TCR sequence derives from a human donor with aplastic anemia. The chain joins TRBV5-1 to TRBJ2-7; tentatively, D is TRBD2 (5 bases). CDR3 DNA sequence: TGTGCTAGCAGCTTAGGACGAAGCTCCTACGAGCAGTACTTC. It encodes CASSLGRSSYEQYF.